Described below is a single T cell receptor (beta chain) sequence and its context. The antigen remains unidentified. Per the germline V gene, CDR1 is ENHRY and CDR2 is SYGVKD. The V segment lost 5 bases and the J segment 6 bases; nucleotides outside the gene matches: 4. CDR3 length: 14 amino acids. The data are from a study of shared clonotypes between healthy human individuals. Study-wide points: How much donors shared clonotypes was expected to be affected by sequencing depth.

Several immunoSEQ 96-well plates shared each subset's DNA, each plate a replicate. The sequencing of unsorted PBMC DNA took place on ten immunoSEQ deep assay plates. The data were produced by immunoSEQ multiplex PCR, yet TCRdb's version contains in-frame clones alone and is incomplete. The profile covers roughly 500,000 clones, with about four fifths appearing a single time and roughly 13% taken by the ten largest. This TCR derives from a woman aged 40 to 50 in good health. Some clones in this sample may be carry-over from other donors' samples. Sequencing input: PBMCs. The rearrangement joins TRBV10-3 to TRBJ2-3; 11 nucleotides align to TRBD2. Here the CDR3 reads CAISPTSGIDTQYF. CDR3 bases: TGTGCCATCAGTCCGACTAGCGGGATCGATACGCAGTATTTT.